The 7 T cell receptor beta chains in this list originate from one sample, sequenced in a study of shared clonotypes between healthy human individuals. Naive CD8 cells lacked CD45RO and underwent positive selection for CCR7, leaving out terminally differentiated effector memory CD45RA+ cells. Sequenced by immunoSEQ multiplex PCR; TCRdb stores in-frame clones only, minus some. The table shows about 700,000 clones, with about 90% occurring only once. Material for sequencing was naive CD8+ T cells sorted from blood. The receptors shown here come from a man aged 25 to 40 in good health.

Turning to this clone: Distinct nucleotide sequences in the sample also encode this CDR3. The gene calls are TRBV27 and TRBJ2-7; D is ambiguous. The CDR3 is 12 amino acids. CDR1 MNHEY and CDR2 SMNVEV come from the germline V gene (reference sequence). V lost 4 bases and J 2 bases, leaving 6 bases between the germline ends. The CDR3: CASSSGPYEQYF. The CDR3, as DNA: TGTGCCAGCAGTTCGGGTCCCTACGAGCAGTACTTC.

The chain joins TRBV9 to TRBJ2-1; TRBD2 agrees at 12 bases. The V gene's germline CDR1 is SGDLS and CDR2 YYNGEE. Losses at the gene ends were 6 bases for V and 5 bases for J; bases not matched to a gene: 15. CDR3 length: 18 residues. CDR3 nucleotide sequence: TGTGCCAGCAATCCCATAACTAGCGGGAGGTGGAGTGACAATGAGCAGTTCTTC. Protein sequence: CASNPITSGRWSDNEQFF.

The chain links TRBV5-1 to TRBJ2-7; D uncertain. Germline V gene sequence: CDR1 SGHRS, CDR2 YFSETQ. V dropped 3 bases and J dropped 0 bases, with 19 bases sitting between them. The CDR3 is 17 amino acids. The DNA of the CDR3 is TGCGCCAGCAGCTCGCCGGCCTTCGGACCGATCTCCTACGAGCAGTACTTC. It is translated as CASSSPAFGPISYEQYF.

The CDR3 loop reads CASSPRLDGGKLFF. The CDR3 DNA sequence: TGTGCCAGCAGCCCCCGACTGGATGGGGGGAAACTGTTTTTT. The V gene is TRBV7-2, the J gene TRBJ1-4; a possible D gene is TRBD1 (5 bases). With 5 bases removed from V and 11 bases from J, the gap between germline ends came to 18 bases. CDR1 and CDR2 from the germline V gene are SGHTA and FQGNSA. The CDR3 sequence is 14 residues long.

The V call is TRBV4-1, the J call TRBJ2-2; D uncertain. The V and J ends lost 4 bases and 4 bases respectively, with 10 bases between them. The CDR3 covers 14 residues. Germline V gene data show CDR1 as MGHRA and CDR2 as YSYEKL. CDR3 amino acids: CASSPRRGTGELFF. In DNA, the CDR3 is TGCGCCAGCAGCCCAAGAAGAGGCACCGGGGAGCTGTTTTTT.

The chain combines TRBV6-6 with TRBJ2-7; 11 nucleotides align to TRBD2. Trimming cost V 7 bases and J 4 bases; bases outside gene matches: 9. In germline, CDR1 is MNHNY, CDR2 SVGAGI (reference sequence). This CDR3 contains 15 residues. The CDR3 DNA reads TGTGCCAGCACCCCCCCGGGACTAGCGGTTTACGAGCAGTACTTC. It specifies CASTPPGLAVYEQYF.

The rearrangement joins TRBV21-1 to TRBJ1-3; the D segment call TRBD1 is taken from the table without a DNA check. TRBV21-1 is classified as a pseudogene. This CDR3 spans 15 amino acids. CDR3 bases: TGTGCCAGCAGCGCGAGACATGGCTCTGGAAACACCATATATTTT. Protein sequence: CASSARHGSGNTIYF.